This TCR beta chain was recorded in a study of beta chain features in type 1 diabetes. The CDR3 totals 13 residues. Germline loops: CDR1 SEHNR, CDR2 FQNEAQ (reference sequence). V lost 4 bases, J lost 11 bases, and 8 bases stayed unmatched. Every isolated RNA sample was fully reverse transcribed, so sequencing captured expressed TCRB transcripts. This table comes from immunoSEQ multiplex PCR, and its TCRdb copy is limited to in-frame clones, with some not included. The sample contains almost 350,000 clones, 8% of which appear only once. The receptor was derived from a woman under 30 in good health. Source material: central memory CD4+ T cells from blood. The chain is built from TRBV7-9 and TRBJ1-1, with 9 bases that match TRBD1. The chain's CDR3 is CASSSGQGWMAFF. In DNA form, the CDR3 reads TGTGCCAGCAGCTCGGGACAGGGATGGATGGCTTTCTTT.